Detailed here is one T cell receptor beta chain. The antigen is undetermined. This CDR3 is 14 amino acids long. The germline V gene encodes CDR1 MNHEY and CDR2 SMNVEV (reference sequence). V was shortened by 5 bases and J by 1 base, with 9 bases between the two germline ends. The naive CD8 fraction comprised CD45RO-negative cells positively selected for CCR7 and excluded terminally differentiated effector memory CD45RA+ cells. The data originate from a study of shared clonotypes between healthy human individuals. Study-level background: CD4 naive cells filled three plates per donor, CD4 memory three, CD8 naive two and CD8 memory one. Study-level findings and limits: Naive CD4 clonotypes overlapped across a handful of donors at approximately 5.5%.

Template for every sorted-subset replicate PCR totaled roughly 210 ng DNA, tens of thousands of T cell genomes. Profiled with immunoSEQ multiplex PCR; TCRdb holds only in-frame clones, not every one. The data hold around 2.1 million clones, with about 92% observed a single time. The sequence derives from a young man in good health. Some clones in this sample may be carry-over from other donors' samples. The J gene is TRBJ1-5, the V gene TRBV27, with no clear D. Sequenced input: naive CD8+ T cells from PBMCs. CDR3 region: CASSLRWSNQPQHF. In nucleotides, the CDR3 is TGTGCCAGCAGTCTCCGCTGGAGCAATCAGCCCCAGCATTTT.